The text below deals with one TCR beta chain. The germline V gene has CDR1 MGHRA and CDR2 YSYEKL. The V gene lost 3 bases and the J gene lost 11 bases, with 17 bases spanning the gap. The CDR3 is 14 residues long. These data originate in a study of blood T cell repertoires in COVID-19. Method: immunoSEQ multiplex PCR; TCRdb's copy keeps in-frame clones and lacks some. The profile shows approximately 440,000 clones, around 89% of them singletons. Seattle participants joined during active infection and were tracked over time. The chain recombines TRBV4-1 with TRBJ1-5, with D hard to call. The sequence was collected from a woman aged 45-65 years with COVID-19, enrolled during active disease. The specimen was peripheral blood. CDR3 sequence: CASSQITGFGAQHF. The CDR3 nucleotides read TGCGCCAGCAGCCAGATAACGGGATTCGGCGCCCAGCATTTT.